The 24 T cell receptor beta chains presented below share a single source sample, sequenced in a study of identical twins. TCRdb called the 5' RACE reads again in MiXCR, with one record for every CDR3 protein. The sample shows around 230,000 distinct CDR3 sequences, roughly 7.1% of them seen only once. These data were also filed under a second study, of T cells expressing NK-cell markers.

Sequencing was done on a sample of CD8+ T cells sorted from blood. These receptors came from a woman between 18 and 29 years old in good health.

This clonotype was detected only a few times. The chain links TRBV15 to TRBJ2-5; 7 positions agree with TRBD2. In germline, CDR1 is LNHNV, CDR2 YYDKDF (reference sequence). With 0 bases clipped from V and 2 bases from J, the junction kept 9 bases outside the gene matches. The CDR3 is made up of 17 amino acids. For the CDR3, the DNA is TGTGCCACCAGCAGAGATCTCTCTCTAGCGGCTCAAGAGACCCAGTACTTC. It yields the protein CATSRDLSLAAQETQYF.

The DNA of the CDR3 is TGTGCCAGCAGTCCCGGGAGCAGGGTGTACAATGAGCAGTTCTTC. Amino acids: CASSPGSRVYNEQFF. The chain couples TRBV27 to TRBJ2-1, with D possibly being TRBD2 (6 bases). CDR3 size: 15 residues. Trimming shortened V by 5 bases and J by 4 bases, and 15 bases separated the two germline ends. Germline assignment: CDR1 MNHEY and CDR2 SMNVEV (reference sequence).

The chain employs TRBV12-3 or TRBV12-4 and TRBJ1-2; no clear D gene. Trimming stripped 3 bases from V and 3 bases from J, with 8 bases between. CDR3 length: 13 residues. In DNA, the CDR3 is TGTGCCAGCAGTTTGACATCACACTATGGCTACACCTTC. This sequence encodes CASSLTSHYGYTF.

This sequence joins TRBV4-3 and TRBJ2-5; no firm D call. The CDR3 is made up of 14 amino acids. Germline V gives CDR1 LGHNA, CDR2 YSLEER. The V end lost 3 bases, the J end lost 5 bases, and 13 bases lay between the germline ends. CDR3 sequence: CASSQSNPRETQYF. The CDR3 DNA reads TGCGCCAGCAGCCAGTCTAACCCTCGGGAGACCCAGTACTTC.

The chain has TRBV12-3 or TRBV12-4 and TRBJ1-2; possibly TRBD1 for D (5 bases). Trimming left V 6 bases short and J 8 bases short, with 10 bases between. The CDR3 consists of 11 residues. The CDR3 reads CASRTRDGYTF. The CDR3 DNA is TGTGCCAGCAGAACCAGGGACGGCTACACCTTC.

V is TRBV20-1 and J is TRBJ2-7, with no clear D. CDR1 is DFQATT, CDR2 SNEGSKA, per germline (reference sequence). The germline V and J ends were trimmed by 5 bases and 2 bases, with 19 bases remaining between them. This CDR3 has 15 amino acids. Here the CDR3 reads CSAPMFGGLTYEQYF. CDR3 nucleotides: TGCAGTGCTCCCATGTTTGGCGGCCTAACCTACGAGCAGTACTTC.

This clonotype was counted between two and nine times. This chain joins TRBV7-8 and TRBJ2-1; no firm D call. CDR3 length equals 12 residues. Deletions cut 1 base from V and 8 bases from J, with 6 bases between. From germline, CDR1 is SGHVS and CDR2 FQNEAQ. The CDR3 sequence: CASSLGIDEQFF. CDR3 in DNA: TGTGCCAGCAGCTTAGGGATCGATGAGCAGTTCTTC.

The sample holds many counts of this clonotype. The V and J genes are TRBV20-1 and TRBJ1-1; 8 bases fit TRBD1. The ends lost 3 bases at V and 3 bases at J; junction bases unmatched: 3. Germline V gene data show CDR1 as DFQATT and CDR2 as SNEGSKA (reference sequence). This CDR3 has 13 amino acids. The CDR3 region is CSARYRGDTEAFF. CDR3 bases: TGCAGTGCTAGGTACAGGGGGGACACTGAAGCTTTCTTT.

CDR3 residues: CASSPTSGGFYEQYF. CDR3 DNA sequence: TGTGCCAGCAGCCCTACTAGCGGGGGATTCTACGAGCAGTACTTC. The rearrangement links TRBV3-1 to TRBJ2-7; 11 bases line up with TRBD2. CDR1 is LGHDT, CDR2 YNNKEL, per germline (reference sequence). V dropped 4 bases and J dropped 3; count of bases not matched to a gene: 5. This CDR3 has 15 amino acids.

The V gene is TRBV10-3, the J gene TRBJ2-2; D uncertain. This CDR3 is built from 14 residues. V lost 10 bases to trimming and J lost 0 bases, with 12 bases between them. CDR1 and CDR2 (germline): ENHRY, SYGVKD. The CDR3 DNA follows: TGTGCCACTCGCGAGGCAGCGAACACCGGGGAGCTGTTTTTT. This gives the protein CATREAANTGELFF.

This clonotype has only a few counts. V usage is TRBV15 and J usage is TRBJ2-5; D ambiguous. With 0 bases removed from V and 2 bases from J, the gap between germline ends came to 7 bases. CDR1 is LNHNV and CDR2 is YYDKDF in the germline V gene (reference sequence). The CDR3 contains 14 residues. CDR3 coding DNA: TGTGCCACCAGCAGAGACAACACACAAGAGACCCAGTACTTC. It specifies CATSRDNTQETQYF.

This clonotype was counted between two and nine times. The chain combines TRBV9 with TRBJ2-5; 10 bases fit TRBD2. J was trimmed by 5 bases and V by 3 bases; bases with no gene match: 4. In germline, CDR1 is SGDLS, CDR2 YYNGEE. The length of the CDR3 is 14 residues. The CDR3 spells CASSGSGGAETQYF. The CDR3 DNA reads as TGTGCCAGCAGCGGGAGCGGGGGGGCGGAGACCCAGTACTTC.

The chain links TRBV6-2 or TRBV6-3 to TRBJ1-1; 8 bases fit TRBD1. After removal of 5 bases from V and 4 bases from J, the junction contained 9 bases not matched to a gene. CDR1 is MNHEY and CDR2 is SVGEGT in the germline V gene. The CDR3 consists of 15 residues. This chain's CDR3 is CASSGIQGAVTEAFF. CDR3 nucleotides: TGTGCCAGCAGTGGAATCCAGGGGGCAGTCACTGAAGCTTTCTTT.

In its sample, this clonotype was seen a few times. V and J are TRBV20-1 and TRBJ1-1; D gene ambiguous. CDR1 is DFQATT, CDR2 SNEGSKA, per germline (reference sequence). The CDR3 covers 14 residues. Trimming removed 0 bases at V and 0 bases at J, with 8 bases between. CDR3 bases: TGCAGTGCTAGAGAATCGTTTATGAACACTGAAGCTTTCTTT. It yields the protein CSARESFMNTEAFF.

The sample holds a few counts of this clonotype. The genes are TRBV29-1 and TRBJ2-5, with 7 bases lining up with TRBD1. J was trimmed by 4 bases and V by 2 bases; bases with no gene match: 10. CDR1 and CDR2 (germline): SQVTM, ANQGSEA. The length of the CDR3 is 15 residues. The CDR3 region is CSVENPGGNGETQYF. The CDR3 region has the DNA TGCAGCGTTGAAAATCCAGGGGGTAATGGAGAGACCCAGTACTTC.

In this sample, this clonotype turned up a few times. The chain is built from TRBV7-9 and TRBJ2-5; TRBD1 agrees at 7 bases. V was pared by 4 bases and J by 2 bases, with 7 bases of the junction left unmatched. In germline, CDR1 is SEHNR, CDR2 FQNEAQ (reference sequence). The CDR3 consists of 15 residues. CDR3 sequence: CASSYPPQGQETQYF. The CDR3 DNA sequence: TGTGCCAGCAGCTATCCGCCACAGGGGCAAGAGACCCAGTACTTC.

This clonotype occurred a few times. The CDR3 bases are TGTGCCAGCAGTTACGGGACAGGTCTACGTGAGCAGTACTTC. Amino acid sequence: CASSYGTGLREQYF. The rearrangement joins TRBV6-2 or TRBV6-3 to TRBJ2-7; the match to TRBD1 covers 8 bases. CDR1 and CDR2 (germline): MNHEY, SVGEGT. Losses at the gene ends were 2 bases for V and 7 bases for J; bases not matched to a gene: 7. CDR3 size: 14 residues.

J is TRBJ1-1 and V is TRBV6-1; perhaps TRBD1 as D (6 bases). V was trimmed by 6 bases and J by 3 bases, leaving 11 bases between them. This CDR3 contains 13 residues. CDR1 MNHNS and CDR2 SASEGT come from the germline V gene. CDR3 bases: TGTGCCAGCAGAGCAGGGGTGGACACTGAAGCTTTCTTT. Translating it yields CASRAGVDTEAFF.

The chain couples TRBV20-1 to TRBJ1-1, with D unresolved. CDR3 length: 11 amino acids. Germline values: CDR1 DFQATT, CDR2 SNEGSKA (reference sequence). The CDR3 sequence: CRAGLNTEAFF. The CDR3 DNA reads TGCAGGGCCGGTTTGAACACTGAAGCTTTCTTT.

This clonotype was recorded many times. The V and J genes are TRBV7-9 and TRBJ2-7; D gene uncertain. Germline values: CDR1 SEHNR, CDR2 FQNEAQ (reference sequence). Trimming pared 4 bases from V and 0 bases from J, leaving 10 bases between. The length of the CDR3 is 14 residues. The CDR3 loop is CASSSPADSYEQYF. CDR3 sequence (DNA): TGTGCCAGCAGCTCCCCCGCTGACTCCTACGAGCAGTACTTC.

This clonotype was seen only a few times. This chain connects TRBV9 to TRBJ2-7; D unresolved. Germline-derived CDR1 and CDR2 are SGDLS and YYNGEE. V gave up 0 bases and J gave up 2 bases, with 9 bases separating them. The CDR3 loop spans 14 amino acids. CDR3 nucleotide sequence: TGTGCCAGCAGCGTAGATGGGGATACCTACGAGCAGTACTTC. It codes for CASSVDGDTYEQYF.

The chain is built from TRBV7-8 and TRBJ2-1; no definite D call. Trimming removed 4 bases from V and 3 bases from J, with 10 bases in between. The germline gives CDR1 SGHVS, CDR2 FQNEAQ. The CDR3 covers 14 residues. The CDR3 DNA sequence: TGTGCCAGCAGCTCGTCAGTGGTCTACAATGAGCAGTTCTTC. As protein: CASSSSVVYNEQFF.

The chain uses TRBV5-5 and TRBJ1-4, with D possibly TRBD1 on 5 matching bases. The CDR3 is 13 amino acids. The germline V gene encodes CDR1 SGHKS and CDR2 YYEKEE (reference sequence). V was shortened by 3 bases and J by 12 bases, with 15 bases between the two germline ends. CDR3 sequence reads: CASSSGQVAELFF. CDR3 nucleotide sequence: TGTGCCAGCAGCTCGGGGCAGGTGGCGGAACTGTTTTTT.

The chain uses TRBV5-1 and TRBJ2-7; 7 nucleotides match TRBD1. The germline gives CDR1 SGHRS, CDR2 YFSETQ. The ends lost 2 bases at V and 5 bases at J; junction bases unmatched: 10. This CDR3 comprises 15 residues. CDR3 amino acids: CASSLEGQSVHEQYF. The CDR3 DNA follows: TGCGCCAGCAGCTTAGAGGGACAGTCTGTCCACGAGCAGTACTTC.